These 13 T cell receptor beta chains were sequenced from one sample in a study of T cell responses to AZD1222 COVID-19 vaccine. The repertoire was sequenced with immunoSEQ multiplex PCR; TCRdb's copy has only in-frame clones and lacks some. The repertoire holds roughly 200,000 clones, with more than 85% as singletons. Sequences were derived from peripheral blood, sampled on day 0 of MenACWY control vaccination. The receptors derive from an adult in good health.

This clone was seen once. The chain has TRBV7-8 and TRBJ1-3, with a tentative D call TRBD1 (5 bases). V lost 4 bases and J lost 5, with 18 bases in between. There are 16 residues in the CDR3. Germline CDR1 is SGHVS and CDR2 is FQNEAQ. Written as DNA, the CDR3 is TGTGCCAGCAGCTCCCACCGAACAGAGGGGAGAAACACCATATATTTT. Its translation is CASSSHRTEGRNTIYF.

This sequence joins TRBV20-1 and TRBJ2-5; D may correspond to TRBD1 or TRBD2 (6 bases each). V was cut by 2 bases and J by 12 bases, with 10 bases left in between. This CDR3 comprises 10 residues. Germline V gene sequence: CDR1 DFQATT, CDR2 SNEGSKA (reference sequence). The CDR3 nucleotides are TGCAGTGCTAGATCTAGGGGGGAGTACTTC. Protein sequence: CSARSRGEYF.

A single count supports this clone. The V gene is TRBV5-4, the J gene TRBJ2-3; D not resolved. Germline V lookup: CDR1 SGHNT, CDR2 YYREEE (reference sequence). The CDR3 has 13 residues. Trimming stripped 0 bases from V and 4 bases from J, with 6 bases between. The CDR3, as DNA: TGTGCCAGCAGCTTGGATGGCCCAGATACGCAGTATTTT. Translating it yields CASSLDGPDTQYF.

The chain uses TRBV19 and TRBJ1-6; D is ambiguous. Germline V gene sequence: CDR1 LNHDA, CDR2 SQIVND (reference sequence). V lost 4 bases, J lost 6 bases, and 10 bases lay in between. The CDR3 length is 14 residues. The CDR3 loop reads CASSTDRINSPLHF. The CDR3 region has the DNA TGTGCCAGTAGTACGGATAGAATTAATTCACCCCTCCACTTT.

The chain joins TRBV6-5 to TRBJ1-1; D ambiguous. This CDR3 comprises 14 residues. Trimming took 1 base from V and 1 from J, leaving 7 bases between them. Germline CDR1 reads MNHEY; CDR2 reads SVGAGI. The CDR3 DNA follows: TGTGCCAGCAGTTACTTGACGGGGAACACTGAAGCTTTCTTT. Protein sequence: CASSYLTGNTEAFF.

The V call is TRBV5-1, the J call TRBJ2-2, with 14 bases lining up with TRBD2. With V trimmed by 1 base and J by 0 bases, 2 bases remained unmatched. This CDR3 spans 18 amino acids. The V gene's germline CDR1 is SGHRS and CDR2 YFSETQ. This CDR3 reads CASSLWTSGGPNTGELFF. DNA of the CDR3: TGCGCCAGCAGCTTGTGGACTAGCGGGGGGCCGAACACCGGGGAGCTGTTTTTT.

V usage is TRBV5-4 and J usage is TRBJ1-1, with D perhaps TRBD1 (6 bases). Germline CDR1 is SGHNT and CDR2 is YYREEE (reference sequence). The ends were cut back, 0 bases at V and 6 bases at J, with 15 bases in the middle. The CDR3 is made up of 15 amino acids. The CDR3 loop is CASSLVVGGEAEAFF. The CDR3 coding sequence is TGTGCCAGCAGCTTGGTGGTAGGGGGAGAGGCTGAAGCTTTCTTT.

In DNA form, the CDR3 reads TGTGCCAGCAGTTCTAACTACGAGCAGTACTTC. Its translation: CASSSNYEQYF. This rearrangement joins TRBV6-5 to TRBJ2-7; D unresolved. The germline V gene encodes CDR1 MNHEY and CDR2 SVGAGI. The CDR3 consists of 11 residues. V was cut by 4 bases and J by 3 bases, with 4 bases left in between.

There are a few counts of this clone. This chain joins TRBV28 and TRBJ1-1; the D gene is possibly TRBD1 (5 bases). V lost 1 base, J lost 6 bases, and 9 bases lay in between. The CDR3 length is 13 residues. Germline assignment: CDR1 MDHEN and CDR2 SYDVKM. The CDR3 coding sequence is TGTGCCAGCAGTTTATCGGGGGGTGCTGAAGCTTTCTTT. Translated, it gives CASSLSGGAEAFF.

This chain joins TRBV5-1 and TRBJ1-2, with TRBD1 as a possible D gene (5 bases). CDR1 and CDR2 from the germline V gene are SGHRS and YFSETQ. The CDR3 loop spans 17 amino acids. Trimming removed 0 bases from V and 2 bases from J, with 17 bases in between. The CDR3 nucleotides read TGCGCCAGCAGCTTGGTGGCTGTAGGGACCCTGAACTATGGCTACACCTTC. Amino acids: CASSLVAVGTLNYGYTF.

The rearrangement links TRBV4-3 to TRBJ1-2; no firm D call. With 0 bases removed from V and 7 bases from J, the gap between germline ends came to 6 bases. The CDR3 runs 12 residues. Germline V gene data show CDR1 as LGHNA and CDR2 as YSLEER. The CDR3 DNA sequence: TGCGCCAGCAGCCAAGATTCAGGTGGCTACACCTTC. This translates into CASSQDSGGYTF.

The CDR3 protein is CASGNSYRNSPLHF. CDR3 nucleotide sequence: TGTGCCAGTGGAAACTCCTACAGGAATTCACCCCTCCACTTT. The genes are TRBV19 and TRBJ1-6, with D perhaps TRBD1 (5 bases). Looked up from germline, CDR1 is LNHDA and CDR2 is SQIVND (reference sequence). The CDR3 length is 14 residues. Trimming pared 8 bases from V and 7 bases from J, leaving 15 bases between.

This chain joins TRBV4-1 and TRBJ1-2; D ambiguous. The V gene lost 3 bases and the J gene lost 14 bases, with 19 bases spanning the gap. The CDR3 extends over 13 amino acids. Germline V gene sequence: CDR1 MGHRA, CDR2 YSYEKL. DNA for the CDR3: TGCGCCAGCAGCCAGATCGCCGGAGGGTCAGGTACCTTC. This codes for CASSQIAGGSGTF.